The entry below describes one TCR beta chain. The antigen remains unidentified. Repertoires were generated with immunoSEQ multiplex PCR, while TCRdb's copy carries only in-frame clones and drops some. The top ten hold roughly 0.99% of the sample, which has 150,000 to 250,000 clones, approximately 95% seen once. This entry belongs to a study of T cell responses to AZD1222 COVID-19 vaccine. Findings of the study overall: Regions 160-218 and 743-854 held dominance among vaccine-associated CD4 TCRs, which spanned spike. The donors showed a predominance of white British ancestry and of females, with possible underestimation of clonal diversity.

Pooled samples include second doses given at about 4 or 12 weeks. Trimming took off 1 base at V and 6 bases at J, with 14 bases between the two ends. CDR1 and CDR2 (germline): LNHDA, SQIVND (reference sequence). The CDR3 spans 15 residues. The input for sequencing was peripheral blood, taken 28 days after the second AZD1222 dose. The chain uses TRBV19 and TRBJ2-3; D unresolved. This clonotype was sampled from an adult who received the AZD1222 COVID-19 vaccine. The CDR3 DNA reads as TGTGCCAGTAGTATAGGGCGGCCAGGTTCGGATACGCAGTATTTT. This encodes CASSIGRPGSDTQYF. The variable domain in full, completed from reference TRBV19 and TRBJ2-3, reads DGGITQSPKYLFRKEGQNVTLSCEQNLNHDAMYWYRQDPGQGLRLIYYSQIVNDFQKGDIAEGYSVSREKKESFPLTVTSAQKNPTAFYLCASSIGRPGSDTQYFGPGTRLTVL.